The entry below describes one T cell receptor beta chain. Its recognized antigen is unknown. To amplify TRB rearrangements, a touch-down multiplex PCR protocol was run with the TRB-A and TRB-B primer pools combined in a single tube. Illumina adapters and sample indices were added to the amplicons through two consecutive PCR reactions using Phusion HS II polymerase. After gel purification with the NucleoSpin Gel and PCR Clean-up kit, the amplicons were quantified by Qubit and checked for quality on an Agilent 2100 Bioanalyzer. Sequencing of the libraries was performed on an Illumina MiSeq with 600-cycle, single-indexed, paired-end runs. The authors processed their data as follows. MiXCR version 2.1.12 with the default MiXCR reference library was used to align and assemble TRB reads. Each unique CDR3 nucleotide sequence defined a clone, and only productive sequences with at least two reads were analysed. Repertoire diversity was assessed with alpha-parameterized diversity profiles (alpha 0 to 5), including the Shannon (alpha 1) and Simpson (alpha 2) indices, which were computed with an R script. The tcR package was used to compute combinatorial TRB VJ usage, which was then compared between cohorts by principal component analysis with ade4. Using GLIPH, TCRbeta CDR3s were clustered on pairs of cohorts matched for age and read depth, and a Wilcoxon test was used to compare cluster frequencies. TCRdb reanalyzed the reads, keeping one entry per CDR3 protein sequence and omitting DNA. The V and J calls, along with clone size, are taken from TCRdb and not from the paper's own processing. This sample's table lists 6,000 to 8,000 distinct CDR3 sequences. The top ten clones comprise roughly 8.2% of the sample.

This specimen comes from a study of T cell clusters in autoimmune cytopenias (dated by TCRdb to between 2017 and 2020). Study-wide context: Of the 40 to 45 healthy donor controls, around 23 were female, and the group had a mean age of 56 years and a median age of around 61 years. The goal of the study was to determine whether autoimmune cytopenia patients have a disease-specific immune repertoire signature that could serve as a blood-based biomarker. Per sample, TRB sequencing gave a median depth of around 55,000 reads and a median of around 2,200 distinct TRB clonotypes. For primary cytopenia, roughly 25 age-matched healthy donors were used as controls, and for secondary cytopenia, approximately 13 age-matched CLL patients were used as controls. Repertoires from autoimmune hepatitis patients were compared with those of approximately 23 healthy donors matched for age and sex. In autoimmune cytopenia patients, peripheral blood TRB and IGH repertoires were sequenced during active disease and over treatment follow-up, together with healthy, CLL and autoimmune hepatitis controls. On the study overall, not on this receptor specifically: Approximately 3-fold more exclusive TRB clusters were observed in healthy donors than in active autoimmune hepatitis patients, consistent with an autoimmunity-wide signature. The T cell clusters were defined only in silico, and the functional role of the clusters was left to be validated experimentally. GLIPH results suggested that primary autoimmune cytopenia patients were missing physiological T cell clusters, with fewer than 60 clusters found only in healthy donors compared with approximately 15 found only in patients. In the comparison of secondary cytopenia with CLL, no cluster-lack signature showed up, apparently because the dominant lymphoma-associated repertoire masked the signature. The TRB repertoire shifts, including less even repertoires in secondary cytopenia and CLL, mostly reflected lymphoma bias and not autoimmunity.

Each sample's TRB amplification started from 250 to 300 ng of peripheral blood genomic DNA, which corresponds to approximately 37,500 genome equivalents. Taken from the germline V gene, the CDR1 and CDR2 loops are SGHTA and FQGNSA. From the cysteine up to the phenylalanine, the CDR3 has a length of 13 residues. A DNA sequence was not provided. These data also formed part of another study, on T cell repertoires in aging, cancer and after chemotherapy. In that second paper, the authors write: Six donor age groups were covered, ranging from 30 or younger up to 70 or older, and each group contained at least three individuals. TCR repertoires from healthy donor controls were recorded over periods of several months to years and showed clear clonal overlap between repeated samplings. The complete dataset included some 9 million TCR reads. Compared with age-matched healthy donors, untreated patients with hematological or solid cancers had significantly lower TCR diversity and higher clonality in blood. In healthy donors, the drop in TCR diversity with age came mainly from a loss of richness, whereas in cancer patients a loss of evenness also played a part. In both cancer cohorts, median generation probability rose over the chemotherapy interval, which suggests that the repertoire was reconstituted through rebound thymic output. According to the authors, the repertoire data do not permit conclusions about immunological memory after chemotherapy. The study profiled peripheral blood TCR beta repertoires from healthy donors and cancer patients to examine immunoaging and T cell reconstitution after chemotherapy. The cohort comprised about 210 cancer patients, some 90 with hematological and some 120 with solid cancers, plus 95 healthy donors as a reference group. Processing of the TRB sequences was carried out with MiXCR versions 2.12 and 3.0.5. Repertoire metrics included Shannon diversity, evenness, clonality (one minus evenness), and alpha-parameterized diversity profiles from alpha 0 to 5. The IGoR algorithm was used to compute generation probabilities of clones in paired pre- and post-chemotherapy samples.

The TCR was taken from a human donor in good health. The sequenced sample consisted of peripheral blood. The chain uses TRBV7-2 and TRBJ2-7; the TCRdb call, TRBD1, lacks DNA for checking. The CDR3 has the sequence CASSSEQGGEQYF.